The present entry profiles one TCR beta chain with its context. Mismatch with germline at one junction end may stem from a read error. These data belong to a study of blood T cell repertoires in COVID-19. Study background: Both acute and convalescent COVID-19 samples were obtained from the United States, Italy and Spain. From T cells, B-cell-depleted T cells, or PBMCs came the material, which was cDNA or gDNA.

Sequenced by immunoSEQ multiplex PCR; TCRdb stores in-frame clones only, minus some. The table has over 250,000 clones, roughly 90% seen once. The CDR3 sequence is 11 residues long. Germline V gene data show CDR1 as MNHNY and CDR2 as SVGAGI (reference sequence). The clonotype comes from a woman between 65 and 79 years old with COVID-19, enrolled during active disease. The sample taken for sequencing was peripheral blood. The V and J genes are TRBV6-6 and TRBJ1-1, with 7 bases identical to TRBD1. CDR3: CASSSIRDSTF. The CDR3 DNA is TGTGCCAGCAGTTCCATTAGGGACAGCACTTTT.